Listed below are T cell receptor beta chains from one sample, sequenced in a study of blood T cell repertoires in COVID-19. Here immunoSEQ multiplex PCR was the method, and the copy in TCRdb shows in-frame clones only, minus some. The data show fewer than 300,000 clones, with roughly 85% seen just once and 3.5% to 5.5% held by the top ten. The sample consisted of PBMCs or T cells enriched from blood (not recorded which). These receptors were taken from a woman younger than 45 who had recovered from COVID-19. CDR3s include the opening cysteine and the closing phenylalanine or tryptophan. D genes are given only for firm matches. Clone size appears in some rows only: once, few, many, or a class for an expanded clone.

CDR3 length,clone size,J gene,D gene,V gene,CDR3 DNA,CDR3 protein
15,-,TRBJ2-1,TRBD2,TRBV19,TGTGCCAGTAGTGTCGGACTAGCGGGAAACAATGAGCAGTTCTTC,CASSVGLAGNNEQFF
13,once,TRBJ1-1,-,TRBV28,TGTGCCAGCAGTTCCCGGGACATCCCTGAAGCTTTCTTT,CASSSRDIPEAFF
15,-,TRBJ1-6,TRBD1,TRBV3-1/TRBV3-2,TGTGCCAGCAGCCAAGAGCCGGGACAGGGGGCACCCCTCCACTTT,CASSQEPGQGAPLHF
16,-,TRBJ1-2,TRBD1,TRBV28,TGTGCCAGCAGTTCAGGGGGGACAGGGACTAACTATGGCTACACCTTC,CASSSGGTGTNYGYTF
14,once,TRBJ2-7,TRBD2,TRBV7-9,TGTGCCAGCAGCTTAGTAGCGGGAGGGCCCGAGCAGTACTTC,CASSLVAGGPEQYF
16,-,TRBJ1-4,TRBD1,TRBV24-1,TGTGCCACCAGCCCAGGGGGCTCCGGATCTAATGAAAAACTGTTTTTT,CATSPGGSGSNEKLFF
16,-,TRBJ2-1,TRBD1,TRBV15,TGTGCCACCAGCAGGGCGGGACAGGGGCTTCACAATGAGCAGTTCTTC,CATSRAGQGLHNEQFF
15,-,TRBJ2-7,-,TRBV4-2,TGTGCCAGCAGCCAAGATAGGGACACTATATACGAGCAGTACTTC,CASSQDRDTIYEQYF
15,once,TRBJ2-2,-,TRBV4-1,TGCGCCAGCAGCCACGGGACTCCGAACACCGGGGAGCTGTTTTTT,CASSHGTPNTGELFF
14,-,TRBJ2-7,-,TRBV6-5,TGTGCCAGCAGTTACGGGGCACGCTCCTACGAGCAGTACTTC,CASSYGARSYEQYF
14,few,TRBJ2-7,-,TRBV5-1,TGCGCCAGCAGCCCGGGGGGCAAAGCCTACGAGCAGTACTTC,CASSPGGKAYEQYF
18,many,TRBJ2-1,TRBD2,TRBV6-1,TGTGCCAGCAGTGAACCACAAAGCGGGGGCCTAAGACACAATGAGCAGTTCTTC,CASSEPQSGGLRHNEQFF
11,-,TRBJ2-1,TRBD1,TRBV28,TGTGCCAGCAGTAGGGACAGGGAGCAGTTCTTC,CASSRDREQFF
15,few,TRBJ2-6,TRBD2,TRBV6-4,TGTGCCAGCAGTGAGGGGGGGGCTGGGGCCAACGTCCTGACTTTC,CASSEGGAGANVLTF
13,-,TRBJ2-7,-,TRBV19,TGTGCCAGTAGTGCCGGGGGTTCCTACGAGCAGTACTTC,CASSAGGSYEQYF
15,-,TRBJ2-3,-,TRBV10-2,TGCGCCAGCAGTGAGCTGACTCCCCGCACAGATACGCAGTATTTT,CASSELTPRTDTQYF
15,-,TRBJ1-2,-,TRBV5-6,TGTGCCAGCAGCTTGGCTGGGGGCTCCAACTATGGCTACACCTTC,CASSLAGGSNYGYTF
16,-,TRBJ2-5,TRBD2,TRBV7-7,TGTGCCAGCAGCCAGGGACTAGCGGGGTACCAAGAGACCCAGTACTTC,CASSQGLAGYQETQYF
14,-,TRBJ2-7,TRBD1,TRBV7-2,TGTGCCAGCAGCCCGGGACAGACAGCCTACGAGCAGTACTTC,CASSPGQTAYEQYF
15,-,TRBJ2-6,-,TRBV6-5,TGTGCCAGCAGTTTAACAGCCTCTGGGGCCAACGTCCTGACTTTC,CASSLTASGANVLTF
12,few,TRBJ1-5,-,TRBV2,TGTGCCAGCGCCGACAGAAATCAGCCCCAGCATTTT,CASADRNQPQHF
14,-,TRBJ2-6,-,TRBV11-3,TGTGCCAGCAGTCAGGGGCGTGGGGCCAACGTCCTGACTTTC,CASSQGRGANVLTF
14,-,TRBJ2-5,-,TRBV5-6,TGTGCCAGCAGCTTAACAGGGGTGGAGGGGACCCAGTACTTC,CASSLTGVEGTQYF
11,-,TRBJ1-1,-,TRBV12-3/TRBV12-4,TGTGCCAGCAGGAAAGGGGCTCTGGCTTTCTTT,CASRKGALAFF
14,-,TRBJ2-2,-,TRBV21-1,TGTGCCAGCATGCGGACAGTTCTCACCGGGGAGCTGTTTTTT,CASMRTVLTGELFF
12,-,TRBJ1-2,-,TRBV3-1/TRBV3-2,TGTGCCAGCAAACAAACCAACTATGGCTACACCTTC,CASKQTNYGYTF
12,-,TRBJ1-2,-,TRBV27,TGTGCCAGCAGTTTGAAGGGGAATGGCTACACCTTC,CASSLKGNGYTF
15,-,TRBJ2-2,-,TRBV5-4,TGTGCCAGCAGCCCAGGGGGGACGGCCACCGGGGAGCTGTTTTTT,CASSPGGTATGELFF
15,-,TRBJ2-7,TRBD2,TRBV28,TGTGCCAGCAGTTTTCCGGGACTAGCGGCCTACGAGCAGTACTTC,CASSFPGLAAYEQYF
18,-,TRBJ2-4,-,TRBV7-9,TGTGCCAGCAGCTTAGTGGGCAGAGAGCCCTCCTTCAAAAACATTCAGTACTTC,CASSLVGREPSFKNIQYF
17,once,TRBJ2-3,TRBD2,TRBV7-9,TGTGCCAGCAGCCCCATTCTGACTAGCGGATCCACAGATACGCAGTATTTT,CASSPILTSGSTDTQYF
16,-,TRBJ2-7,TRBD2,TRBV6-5,TGTGCCAGCAGTTACTGGGCGGGAGATCCTTTACGCGAGCAGTACTTC,CASSYWAGDPLREQYF
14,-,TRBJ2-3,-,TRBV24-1,TGTGCCACCAGTGACGCTGGGACTTTAAATACGCAGTATTTT,CATSDAGTLNTQYF
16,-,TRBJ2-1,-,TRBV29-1,TGCAGCGTTCCTAGTGGTGGGACTGGAGTCTACAATGAGCAGTTCTTC,CSVPSGGTGVYNEQFF
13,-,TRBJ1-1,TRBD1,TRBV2,TGTGCCAGCAGTACAGGGGGCCGGACTGAAGCTTTCTTT,CASSTGGRTEAFF
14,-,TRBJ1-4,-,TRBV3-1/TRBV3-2,TGTGCCAGCAGCCAAGCGTCGGGGTCGTTCAAACTGTTTTTT,CASSQASGSFKLFF
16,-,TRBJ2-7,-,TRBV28,TGTGCCAGCACCTCGACCGCAGGGGTGGGCTCCTACGAGCAGTACTTC,CASTSTAGVGSYEQYF
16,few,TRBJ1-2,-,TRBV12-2,TGTGCAAGTCGCTTATACTATCAGGGGCCCCGCTATGGCTACACCTTC,CASRLYYQGPRYGYTF
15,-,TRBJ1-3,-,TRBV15,TGTGCCACCAGCAGAGATCGAGTATCCGGAAACACCATATATTTT,CATSRDRVSGNTIYF
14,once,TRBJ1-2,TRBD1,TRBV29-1,TGCAGCGTCTCCGGGACAGGGTGGGATCATGGCTACACCTTC,CSVSGTGWDHGYTF
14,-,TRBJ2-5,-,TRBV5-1,TGCGCCAGCAGCGAGGGACGGGGGAATGGGGCCCAGTACTTC,CASSEGRGNGAQYF
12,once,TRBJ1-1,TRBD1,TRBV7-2,TGTGCCAGCAGCACAGGGGGTGTACGGGCTTTCTTT,CASSTGGVRAFF
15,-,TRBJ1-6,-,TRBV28,TGTGCCAGCAGTCCGGGGAGACACTTTAATTCACCCCTCCACTTT,CASSPGRHFNSPLHF
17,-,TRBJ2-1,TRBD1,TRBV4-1,TGCGCCAGCAGCCAAGTTCCCCACAGGGGTTTTTACAATGAGCAGTTCTTC,CASSQVPHRGFYNEQFF
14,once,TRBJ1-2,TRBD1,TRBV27,TGTGCCAGCGGACAAGGACAGGCAAACTATGGCTACACCTTC,CASGQGQANYGYTF
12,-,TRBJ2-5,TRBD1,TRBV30,TGTGCCTGGGACAGGGCCCCGGGGACCCAGTACTTC,CAWDRAPGTQYF
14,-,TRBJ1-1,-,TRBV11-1,TGTGCCAGCAGCTTTTCAACGGCGGCCACTGAAGCTTTCTTT,CASSFSTAATEAFF
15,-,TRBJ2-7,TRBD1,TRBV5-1,TGCGCCAGCAGCTCTGGACAGGGGGCCACCTACGAGCAGTACTTC,CASSSGQGATYEQYF
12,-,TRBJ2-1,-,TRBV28,TGTGCCAGCAGTTTGGTGGAGGACGAGCAGTTCTTC,CASSLVEDEQFF
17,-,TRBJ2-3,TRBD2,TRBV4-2,TGTGCCAGCAGCCAACTAGCGGGGGCCTCTAGCACAGATACGCAGTATTTT,CASSQLAGASSTDTQYF
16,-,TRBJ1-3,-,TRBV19,TGTGCCAGTTTTACCTCCGGGAAAAGGGCTGGAAACACCATATATTTT,CASFTSGKRAGNTIYF
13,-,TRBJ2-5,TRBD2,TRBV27,TGTGCCAGCCGACTAGCGGGGCTGGAGACCCAGTACTTC,CASRLAGLETQYF
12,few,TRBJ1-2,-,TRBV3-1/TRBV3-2,TGTGCCAGCAGCCAAGACAGCTATGGCTACACCTTC,CASSQDSYGYTF
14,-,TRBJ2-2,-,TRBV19,TGTGCCAGTAGTATTGCGCAGGTCACCGGGGAGCTGTTTTTT,CASSIAQVTGELFF
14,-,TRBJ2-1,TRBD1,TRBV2,TGTGCCAGCAGTGAAGGACAGGGTCACCATGAGCAGTTCTTC,CASSEGQGHHEQFF
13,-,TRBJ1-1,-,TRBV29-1,TGCAGCGTTGCGGGGAGAGGGAACACTGAAGCTTTCTTT,CSVAGRGNTEAFF
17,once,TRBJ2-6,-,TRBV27,TGTGCCTGCCGAGGACCCAGGGGTAGCTCTGGGGCCAACGTCCTGACTTTC,CACRGPRGSSGANVLTF
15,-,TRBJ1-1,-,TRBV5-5,TGTGCCAGCAGCTTCGCGGGGGCGGGTCAAGGCGTAGCTTTCTTT,CASSFAGAGQGVAFF
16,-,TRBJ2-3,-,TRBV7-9,TGTGCCAGCAGCTTCCGGGTAGACTCACCGGCAGATACGCAGTATTTT,CASSFRVDSPADTQYF
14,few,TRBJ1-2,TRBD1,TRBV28,TGTGCCAGCAGCCCTCATAGGGACAGCCATGGCTACACCTTC,CASSPHRDSHGYTF